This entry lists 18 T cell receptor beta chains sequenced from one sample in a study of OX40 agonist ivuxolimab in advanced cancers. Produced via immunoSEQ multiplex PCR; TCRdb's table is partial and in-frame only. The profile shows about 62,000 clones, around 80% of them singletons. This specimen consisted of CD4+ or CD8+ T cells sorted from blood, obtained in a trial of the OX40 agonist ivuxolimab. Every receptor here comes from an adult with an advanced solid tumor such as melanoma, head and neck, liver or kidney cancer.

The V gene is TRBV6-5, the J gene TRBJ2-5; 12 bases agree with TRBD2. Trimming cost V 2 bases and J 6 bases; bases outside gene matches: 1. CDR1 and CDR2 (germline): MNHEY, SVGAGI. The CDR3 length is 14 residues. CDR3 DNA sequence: TGTGCCAGCAGTTACGGACTAGCGGGGAAGACCCAGTACTTC. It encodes CASSYGLAGKTQYF.

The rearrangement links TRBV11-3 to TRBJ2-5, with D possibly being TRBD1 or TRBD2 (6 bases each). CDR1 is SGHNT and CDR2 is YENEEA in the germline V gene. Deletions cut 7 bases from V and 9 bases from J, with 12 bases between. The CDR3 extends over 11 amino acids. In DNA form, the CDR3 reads TGTGCCAGCAACAAAAGGGGGGCCCAGTACTTC. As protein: CASNKRGAQYF.

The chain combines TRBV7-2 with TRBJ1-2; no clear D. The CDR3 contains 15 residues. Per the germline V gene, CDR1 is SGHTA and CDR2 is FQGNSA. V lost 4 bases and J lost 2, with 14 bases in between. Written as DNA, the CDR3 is TGTGCCAGCAGCTCCGACCCAAAAGTAAACTATGGCTACACCTTC. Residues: CASSSDPKVNYGYTF. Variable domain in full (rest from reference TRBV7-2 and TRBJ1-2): GAGVSQSPSNKVTEKGKDVELRCDPISGHTALYWYRQSLGQGLEFLIYFQGNSAPDKSGLPSDRFSAERTGGSVSTLTIQRTQQEDSAVYLCASSSDPKVNYGYTFGSGTRLTVV.

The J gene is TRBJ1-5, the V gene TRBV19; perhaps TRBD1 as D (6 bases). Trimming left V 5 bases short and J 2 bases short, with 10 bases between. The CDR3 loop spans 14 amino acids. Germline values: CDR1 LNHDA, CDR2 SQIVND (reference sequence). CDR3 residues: CASSEDSRNQPQHF. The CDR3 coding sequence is TGTGCCAGTAGTGAGGACAGTCGCAATCAGCCCCAGCATTTT.

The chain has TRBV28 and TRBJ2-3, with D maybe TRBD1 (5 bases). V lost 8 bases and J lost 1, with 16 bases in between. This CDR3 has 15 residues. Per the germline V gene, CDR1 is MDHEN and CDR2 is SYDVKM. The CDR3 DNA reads TGTGCCAGCGTACAGGACCAACGCCGCACAGATACGCAGTATTTT. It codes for CASVQDQRRTDTQYF.

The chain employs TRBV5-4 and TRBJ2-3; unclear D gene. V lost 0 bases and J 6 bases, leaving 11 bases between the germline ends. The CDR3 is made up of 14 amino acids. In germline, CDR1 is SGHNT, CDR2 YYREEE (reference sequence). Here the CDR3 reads CASSLVNGEDTQYF. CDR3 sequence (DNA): TGTGCCAGCAGCTTGGTTAACGGAGAGGATACGCAGTATTTT.

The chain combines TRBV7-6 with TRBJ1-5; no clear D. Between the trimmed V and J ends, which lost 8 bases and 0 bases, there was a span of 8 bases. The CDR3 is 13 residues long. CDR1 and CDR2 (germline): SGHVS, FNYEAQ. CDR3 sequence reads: CASARDSNQPQHF. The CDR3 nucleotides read TGTGCCAGCGCCAGAGATAGCAATCAGCCCCAGCATTTT.

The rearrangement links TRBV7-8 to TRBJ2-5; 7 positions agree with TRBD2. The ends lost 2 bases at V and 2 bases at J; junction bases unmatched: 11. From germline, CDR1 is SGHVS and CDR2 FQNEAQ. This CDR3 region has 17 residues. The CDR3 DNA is TGTGCCAGCAGCTTAAACGCGGCCGGGGGGTGGCAAGAGACCCAGTACTTC. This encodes CASSLNAAGGWQETQYF.

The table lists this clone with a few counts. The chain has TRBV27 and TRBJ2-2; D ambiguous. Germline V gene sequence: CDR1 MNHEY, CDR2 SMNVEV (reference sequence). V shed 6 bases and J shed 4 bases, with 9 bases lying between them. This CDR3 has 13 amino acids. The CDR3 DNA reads TGTGCCAGCAGCATAGAGGCCACCGGGGAGCTGTTTTTT. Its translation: CASSIEATGELFF.

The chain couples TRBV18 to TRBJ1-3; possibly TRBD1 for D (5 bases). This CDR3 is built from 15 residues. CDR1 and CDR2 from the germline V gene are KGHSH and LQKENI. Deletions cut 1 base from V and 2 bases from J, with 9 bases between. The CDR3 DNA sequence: TGTGCCAGCTCACCACGGGACGGAGCTGGAAACACCATATATTTT. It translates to CASSPRDGAGNTIYF.

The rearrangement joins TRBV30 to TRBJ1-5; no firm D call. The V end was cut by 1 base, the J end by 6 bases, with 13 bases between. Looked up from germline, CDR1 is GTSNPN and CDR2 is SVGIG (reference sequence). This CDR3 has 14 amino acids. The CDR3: CAWSGGIPSQPQHF. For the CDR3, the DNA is TGTGCCTGGAGTGGGGGTATCCCGAGTCAGCCCCAGCATTTT.

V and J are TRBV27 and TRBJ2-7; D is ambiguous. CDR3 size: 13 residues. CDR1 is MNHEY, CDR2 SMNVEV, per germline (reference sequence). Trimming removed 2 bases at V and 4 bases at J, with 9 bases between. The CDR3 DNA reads TGTGCCAGCAGTTTAACAGCAACTTACGAGCAGTACTTC. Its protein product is CASSLTATYEQYF.

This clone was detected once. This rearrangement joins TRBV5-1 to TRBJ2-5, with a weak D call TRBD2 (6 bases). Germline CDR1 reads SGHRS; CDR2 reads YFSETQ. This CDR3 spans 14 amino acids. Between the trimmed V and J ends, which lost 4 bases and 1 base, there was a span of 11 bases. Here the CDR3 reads CASSPLASQETQYF. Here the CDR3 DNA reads TGCGCCAGCAGCCCTCTAGCGAGCCAAGAGACCCAGTACTTC.

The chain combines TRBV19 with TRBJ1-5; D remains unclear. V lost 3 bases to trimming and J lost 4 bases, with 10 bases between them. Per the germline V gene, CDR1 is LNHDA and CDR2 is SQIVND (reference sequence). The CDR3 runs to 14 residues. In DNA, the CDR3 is TGTGCCAGTAGTATGGGGTGGCAGAATCAGCCCCAGCATTTT. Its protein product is CASSMGWQNQPQHF.

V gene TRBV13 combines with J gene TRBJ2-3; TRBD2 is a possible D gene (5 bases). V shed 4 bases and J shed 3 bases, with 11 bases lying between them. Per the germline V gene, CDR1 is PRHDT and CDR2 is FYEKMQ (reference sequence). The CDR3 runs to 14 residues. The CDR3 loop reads CASSSPAGTDTQYF. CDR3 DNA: TGTGCCAGCAGCTCTCCCGCGGGTACAGATACGCAGTATTTT.

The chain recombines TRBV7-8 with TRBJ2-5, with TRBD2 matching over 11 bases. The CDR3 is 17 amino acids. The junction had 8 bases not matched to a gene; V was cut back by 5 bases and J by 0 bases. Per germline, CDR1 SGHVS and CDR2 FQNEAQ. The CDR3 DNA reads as TGTGCCAGCAGCCCTGGGACTAGCGGTTTACACCAAGAGACCCAGTACTTC. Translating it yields CASSPGTSGLHQETQYF.

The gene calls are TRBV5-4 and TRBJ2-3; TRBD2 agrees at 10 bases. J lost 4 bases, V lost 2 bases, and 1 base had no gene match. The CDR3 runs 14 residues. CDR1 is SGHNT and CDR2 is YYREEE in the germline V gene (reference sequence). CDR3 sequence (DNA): TGTGCCAGCAGCTTAGCGGGAGGGCCAGATACGCAGTATTTT. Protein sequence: CASSLAGGPDTQYF.

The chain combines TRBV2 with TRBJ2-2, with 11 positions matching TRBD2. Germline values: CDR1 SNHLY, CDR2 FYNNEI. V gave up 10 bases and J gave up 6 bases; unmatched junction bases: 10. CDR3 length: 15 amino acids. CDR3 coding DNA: TGTGCCATCCACCCGACTAGCGGGGTCCCCGGGGAGCTGTTTTTT. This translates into CAIHPTSGVPGELFF.